This T cell receptor beta chain came from a study of sequential checkpoint blockade in melanoma. Method: immunoSEQ multiplex PCR; TCRdb's copy keeps in-frame clones and lacks some. The table records about 40,000 clones, 84% of them present only once. As to treatment: randomized to nivolumab then ipilimumab (arm A) or the reverse (arm B). The CDR3 runs 15 residues. From germline, CDR1 is MNHEY and CDR2 SMNVEV (reference sequence). Unmatched junction bases numbered 5, after V lost 4 bases and J lost 2 bases. This clonotype was obtained from a human donor with melanoma. This chain joins TRBV27 and TRBJ2-1; 7 nucleotides agree with TRBD2. The starting material was CD8+ T cells sorted from blood (inferred from file names), obtained from a patient given nivolumab and ipilimumab in sequence. The CDR3 region is CASSYLADTYNEQFF. The CDR3 region has the DNA TGTGCCAGCAGTTATCTAGCGGATACCTACAATGAGCAGTTCTTC.